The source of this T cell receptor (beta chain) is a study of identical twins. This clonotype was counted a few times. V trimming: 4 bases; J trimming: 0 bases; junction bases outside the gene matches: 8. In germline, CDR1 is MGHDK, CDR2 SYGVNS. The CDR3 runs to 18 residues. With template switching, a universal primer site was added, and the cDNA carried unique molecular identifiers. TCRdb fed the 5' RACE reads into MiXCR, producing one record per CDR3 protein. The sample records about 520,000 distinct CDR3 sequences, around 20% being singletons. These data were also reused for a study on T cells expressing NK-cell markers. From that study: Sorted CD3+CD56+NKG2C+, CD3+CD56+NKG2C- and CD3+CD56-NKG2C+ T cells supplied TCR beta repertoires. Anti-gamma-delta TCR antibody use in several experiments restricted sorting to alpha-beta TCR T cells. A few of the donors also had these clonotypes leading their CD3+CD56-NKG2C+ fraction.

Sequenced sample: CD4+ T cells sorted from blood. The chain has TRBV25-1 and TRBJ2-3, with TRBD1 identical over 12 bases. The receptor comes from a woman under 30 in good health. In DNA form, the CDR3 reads TGTGCCAGCAGTGCCGGGACAGGGGGCGTTTTTAGCACAGATACGCAGTATTTT. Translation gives CASSAGTGGVFSTDTQYF.